This TCR beta chain was identified in a study of response to subunit inactivated influenza vaccine. Overall study results and limits: With each seasonal influenza vaccination, the authors suggested, few new T cells are recruited.

This CDR3 has 14 residues. The V gene end was trimmed by 5 bases and the J gene end by 4 bases; junction bases not matched to a gene: 6. This clonotype was counted between two and nine times. The target antigen is unknown. MiXCR was run by TCRdb on the RT-PCR reads, yielding one entry per CDR3 protein. Here the sample spans around 480,000 distinct CDR3 sequences, 9.5% to 12% being singletons. The source is a man in his fifties or sixties who received an inactivated influenza vaccine. This specimen was PBMCs from blood, taken roughly 6 weeks after vaccination. The chain joins TRBV12-3 or TRBV12-4 to TRBJ2-5; 8 bases agree with TRBD1. CDR3 in amino acids: CASSRSGGPETQYF. CDR3 DNA: TGTGCCAGCAGTCGCTCAGGGGGCCCAGAGACCCAGTACTTC.